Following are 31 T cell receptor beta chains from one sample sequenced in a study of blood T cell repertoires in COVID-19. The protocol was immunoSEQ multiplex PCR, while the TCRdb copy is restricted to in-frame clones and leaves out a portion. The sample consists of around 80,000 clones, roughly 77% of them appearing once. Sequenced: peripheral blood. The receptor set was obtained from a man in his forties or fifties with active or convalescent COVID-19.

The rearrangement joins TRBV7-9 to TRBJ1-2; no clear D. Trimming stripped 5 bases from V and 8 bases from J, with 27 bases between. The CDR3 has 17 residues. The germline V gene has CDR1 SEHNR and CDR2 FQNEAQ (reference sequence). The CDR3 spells CASSGTHSELEGAGYTF. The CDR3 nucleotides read TGTGCCAGCAGCGGCACTCACTCCGAGCTAGAGGGAGCGGGCTACACCTTC. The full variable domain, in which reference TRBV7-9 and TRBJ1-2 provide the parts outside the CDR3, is DTGVSQNPRHKITKRGQNVTFRCDPISEHNRLYWYRQTLGQGPEFLTYFQNEAQLEKSRLLSDRFSAERPKGSFSTLEIQRTEQGDSAMYLCASSGTHSELEGAGYTFGSGTRLTVV.

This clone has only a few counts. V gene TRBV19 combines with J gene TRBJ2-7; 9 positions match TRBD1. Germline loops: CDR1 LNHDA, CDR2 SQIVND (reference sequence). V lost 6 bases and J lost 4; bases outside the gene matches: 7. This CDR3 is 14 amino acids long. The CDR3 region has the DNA TGTGCCAGTAGCGTCGCGGACAGGGGTTACGAGCAGTACTTC. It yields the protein CASSVADRGYEQYF.

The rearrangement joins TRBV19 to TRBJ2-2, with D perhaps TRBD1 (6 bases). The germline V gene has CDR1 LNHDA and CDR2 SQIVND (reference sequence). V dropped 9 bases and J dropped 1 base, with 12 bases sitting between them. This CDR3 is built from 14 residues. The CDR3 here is CARSGTRNTGELFF. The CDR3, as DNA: TGTGCCAGATCCGGGACAAGGAACACCGGGGAGCTGTTTTTT.

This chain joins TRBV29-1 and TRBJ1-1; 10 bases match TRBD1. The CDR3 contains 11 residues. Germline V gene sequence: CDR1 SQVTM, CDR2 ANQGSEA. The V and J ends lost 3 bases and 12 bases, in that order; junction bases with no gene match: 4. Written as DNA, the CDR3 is TGCAGCGTTGAGGGACAGGGGAGTACTTTCTTT. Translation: CSVEGQGSTFF.

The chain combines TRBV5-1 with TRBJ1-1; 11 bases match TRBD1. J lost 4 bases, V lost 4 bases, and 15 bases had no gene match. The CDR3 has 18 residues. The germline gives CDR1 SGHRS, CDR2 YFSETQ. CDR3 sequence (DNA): TGCGCCAGCAGCCGTAACTTCGGACAGGGGGCGCGAGGCACTGAAGCTTTCTTT. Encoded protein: CASSRNFGQGARGTEAFF.

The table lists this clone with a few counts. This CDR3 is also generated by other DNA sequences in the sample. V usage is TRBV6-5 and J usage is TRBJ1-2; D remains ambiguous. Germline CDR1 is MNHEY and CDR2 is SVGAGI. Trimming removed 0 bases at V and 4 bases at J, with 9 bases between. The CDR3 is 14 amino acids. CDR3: CASSYSKEGYGYTF. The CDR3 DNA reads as TGTGCCAGCAGTTACTCGAAAGAGGGCTATGGCTACACCTTC.

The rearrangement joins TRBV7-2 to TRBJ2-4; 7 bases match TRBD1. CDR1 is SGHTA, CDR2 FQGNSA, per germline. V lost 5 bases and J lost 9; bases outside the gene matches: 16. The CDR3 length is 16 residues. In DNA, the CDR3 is TGTGCCAGCAGCCAGGGGGATAGTCTCGGAGAAGGCATTCAGTACTTC. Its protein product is CASSQGDSLGEGIQYF.

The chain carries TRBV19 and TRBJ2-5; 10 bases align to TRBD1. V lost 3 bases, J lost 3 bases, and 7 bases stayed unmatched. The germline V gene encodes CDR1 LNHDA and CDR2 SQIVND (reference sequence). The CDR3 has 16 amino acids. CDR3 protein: CASSIYGTGEKETQYF. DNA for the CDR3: TGTGCCAGTAGTATCTACGGGACAGGGGAAAAAGAGACCCAGTACTTC. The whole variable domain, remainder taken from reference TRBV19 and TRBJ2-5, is DGGITQSPKYLFRKEGQNVTLSCEQNLNHDAMYWYRQDPGQGLRLIYYSQIVNDFQKGDIAEGYSVSREKKESFPLTVTSAQKNPTAFYLCASSIYGTGEKETQYFGPGTRLLVL.

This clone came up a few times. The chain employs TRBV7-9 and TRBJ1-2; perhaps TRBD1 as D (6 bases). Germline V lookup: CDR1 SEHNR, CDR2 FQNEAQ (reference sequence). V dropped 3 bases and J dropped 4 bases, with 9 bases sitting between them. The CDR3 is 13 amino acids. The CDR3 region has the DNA TGTGCCAGCAGCTTGGGCAGGGGCTATGGCTACACCTTC. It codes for CASSLGRGYGYTF.

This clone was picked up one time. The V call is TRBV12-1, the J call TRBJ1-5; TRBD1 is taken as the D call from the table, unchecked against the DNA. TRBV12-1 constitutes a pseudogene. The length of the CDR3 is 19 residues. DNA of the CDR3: TGTGCCAGCAGCCCATGGTACCGGGACAGGGGCAATAGCAATCAGCCCCAGCATTTT. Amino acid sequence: CASSPWYRDRGNSNQPQHF.

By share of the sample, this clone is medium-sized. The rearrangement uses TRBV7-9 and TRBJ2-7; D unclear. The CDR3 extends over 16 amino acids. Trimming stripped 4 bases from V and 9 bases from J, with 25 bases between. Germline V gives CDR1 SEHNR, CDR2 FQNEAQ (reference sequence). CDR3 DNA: TGTGCCAGCAGCTCCCCTGTACCCAAGCTGGGCGACGGGCAGTACTTC. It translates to CASSSPVPKLGDGQYF.

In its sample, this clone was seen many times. For the CDR3, the DNA is TGTGCCAGCAGCTTGACAGGGGTTAGCTACGAGCAGTACTTC. Translated: CASSLTGVSYEQYF. J is TRBJ2-7 and V is TRBV13; 8 bases line up with TRBD1. The CDR3 covers 14 residues. The V and J ends lost 3 bases and 3 bases, in that order; junction bases with no gene match: 4. Germline V gene data show CDR1 as PRHDT and CDR2 as FYEKMQ (reference sequence).

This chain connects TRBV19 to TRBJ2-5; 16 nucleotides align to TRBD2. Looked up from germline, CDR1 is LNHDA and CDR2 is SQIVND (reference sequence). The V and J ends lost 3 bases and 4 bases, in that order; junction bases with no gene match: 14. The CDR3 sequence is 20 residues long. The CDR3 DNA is TGTGCCAGTAGTATCCTTTTTTCTGGGACTAGCGGGGGGGCATCAGAGACCCAGTACTTC. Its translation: CASSILFSGTSGGASETQYF.

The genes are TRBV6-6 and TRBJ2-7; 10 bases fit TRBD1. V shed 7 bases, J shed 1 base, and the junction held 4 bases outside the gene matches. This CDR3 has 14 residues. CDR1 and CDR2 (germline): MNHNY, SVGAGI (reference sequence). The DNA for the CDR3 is TGTGCCAGCAACGACAGGGGGCGATCCTACGAGCAGTACTTC. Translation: CASNDRGRSYEQYF.

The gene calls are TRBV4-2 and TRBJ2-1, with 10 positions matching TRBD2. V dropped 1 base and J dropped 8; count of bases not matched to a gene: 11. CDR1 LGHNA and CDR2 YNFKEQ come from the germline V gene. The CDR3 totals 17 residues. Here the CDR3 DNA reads TGTGCCAGCAGCCAAGGTGGTAGCGGGGGGTGGATGGATGAGCAGTTCTTC. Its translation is CASSQGGSGGWMDEQFF.

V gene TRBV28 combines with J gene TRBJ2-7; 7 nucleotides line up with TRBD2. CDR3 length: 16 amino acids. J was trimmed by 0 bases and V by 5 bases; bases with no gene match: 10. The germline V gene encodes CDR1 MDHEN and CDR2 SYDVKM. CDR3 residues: CASSNPERGTSYEQYF. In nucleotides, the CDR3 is TGTGCCAGCAGTAATCCTGAGCGGGGAACCTCCTACGAGCAGTACTTC.

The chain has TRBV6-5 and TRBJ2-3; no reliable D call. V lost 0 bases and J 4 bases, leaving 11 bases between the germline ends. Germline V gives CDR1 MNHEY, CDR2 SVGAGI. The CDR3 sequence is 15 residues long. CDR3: CASSYSQEQADTQYF. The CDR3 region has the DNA TGTGCCAGCAGTTACTCACAAGAACAAGCAGATACGCAGTATTTT.

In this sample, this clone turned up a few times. The CDR3 DNA is TGCGCCAGCAGCCCCTCTGTCGACAGGGGATCTGACTATGGCTACACCTTC. This translates into CASSPSVDRGSDYGYTF. The chain links TRBV4-3 to TRBJ1-2; 8 positions match TRBD1. Trimming took 4 bases from V and 3 from J; bases not matched to a gene: 13. The germline gives CDR1 LGHNA, CDR2 YSLEER. This CDR3 has 17 amino acids.

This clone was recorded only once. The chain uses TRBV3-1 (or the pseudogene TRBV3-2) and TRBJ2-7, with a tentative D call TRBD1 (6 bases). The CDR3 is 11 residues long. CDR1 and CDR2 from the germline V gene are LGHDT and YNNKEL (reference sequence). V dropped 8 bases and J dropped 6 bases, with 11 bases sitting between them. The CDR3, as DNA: TGTGCCAGCGGAAAAGGGGGCGAGCAGTACTTC. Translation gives CASGKGGEQYF.

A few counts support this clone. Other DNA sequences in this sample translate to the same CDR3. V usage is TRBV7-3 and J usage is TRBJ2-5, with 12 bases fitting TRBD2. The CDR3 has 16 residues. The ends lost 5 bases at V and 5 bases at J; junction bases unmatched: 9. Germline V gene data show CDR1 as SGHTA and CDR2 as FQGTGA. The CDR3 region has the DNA TGTGCCAGCAGCGTATCTAGCGGGGGGGCTCGGGAGACCCAGTACTTC. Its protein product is CASSVSSGGARETQYF.

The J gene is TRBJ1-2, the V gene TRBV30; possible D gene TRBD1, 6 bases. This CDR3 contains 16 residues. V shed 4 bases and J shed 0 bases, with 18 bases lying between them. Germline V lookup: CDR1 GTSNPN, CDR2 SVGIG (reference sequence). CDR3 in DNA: TGTGCCTGGATCCGGGACATTATCCCCCCTAACTATGGCTACACCTTC. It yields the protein CAWIRDIIPPNYGYTF.

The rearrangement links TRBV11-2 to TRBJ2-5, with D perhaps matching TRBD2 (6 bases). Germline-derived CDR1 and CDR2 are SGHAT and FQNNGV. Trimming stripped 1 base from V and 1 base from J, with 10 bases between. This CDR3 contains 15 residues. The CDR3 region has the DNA TGTGCCAGCAGCTTAGGGGGCGGGGTCCAAGAGACCCAGTACTTC. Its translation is CASSLGGGVQETQYF. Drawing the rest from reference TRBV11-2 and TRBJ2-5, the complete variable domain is EAGVAQSPRYKIIEKRQSVAFWCNPISGHATLYWYQQILGQGPKLLIQFQNNGVVDDSQLPKDRFSAERLKGVDSTLKIQPAKLEDSAVYLCASSLGGGVQETQYFGPGTRLLVL.

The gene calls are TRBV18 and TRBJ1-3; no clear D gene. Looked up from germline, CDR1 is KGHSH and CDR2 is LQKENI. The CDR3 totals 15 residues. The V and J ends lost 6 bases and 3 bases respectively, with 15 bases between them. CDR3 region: CASSPEGGRGNTIYF. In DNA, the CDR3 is TGTGCCAGCTCCCCCGAGGGAGGGCGTGGAAACACCATATATTTT.

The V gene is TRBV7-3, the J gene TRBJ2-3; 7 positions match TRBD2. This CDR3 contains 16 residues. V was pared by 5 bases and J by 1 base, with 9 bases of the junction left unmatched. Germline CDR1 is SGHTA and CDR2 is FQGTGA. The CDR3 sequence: CASSPMGTTGTDTQYF. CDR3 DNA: TGTGCCAGCAGCCCGATGGGGACTACCGGCACAGATACGCAGTATTTT.

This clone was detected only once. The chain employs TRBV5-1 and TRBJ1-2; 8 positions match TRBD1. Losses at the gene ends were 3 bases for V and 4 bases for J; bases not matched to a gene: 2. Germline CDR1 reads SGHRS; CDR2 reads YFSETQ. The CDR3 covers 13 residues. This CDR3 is CASSSTGGYGYTF. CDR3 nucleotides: TGCGCCAGCAGCTCCACAGGGGGCTATGGCTACACCTTC.

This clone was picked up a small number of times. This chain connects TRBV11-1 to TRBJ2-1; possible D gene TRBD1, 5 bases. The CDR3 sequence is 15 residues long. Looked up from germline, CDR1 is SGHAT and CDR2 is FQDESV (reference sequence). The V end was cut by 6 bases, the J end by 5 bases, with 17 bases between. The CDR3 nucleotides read TGTGCCAGCAGTTTCCAAGGGGTGTTACACAATGAGCAGTTCTTC. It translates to CASSFQGVLHNEQFF.

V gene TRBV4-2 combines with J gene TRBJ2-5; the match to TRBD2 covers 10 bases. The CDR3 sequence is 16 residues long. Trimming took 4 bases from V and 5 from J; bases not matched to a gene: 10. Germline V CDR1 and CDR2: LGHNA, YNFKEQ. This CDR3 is CASSPRSGGADETQYF. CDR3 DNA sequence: TGTGCCAGCAGCCCTCGCAGCGGGGGGGCGGATGAGACCCAGTACTTC.

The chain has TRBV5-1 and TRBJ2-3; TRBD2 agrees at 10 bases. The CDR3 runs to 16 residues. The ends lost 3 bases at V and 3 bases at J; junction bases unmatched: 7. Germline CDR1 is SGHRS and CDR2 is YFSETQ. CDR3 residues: CASSSLSSGGTDTQYF. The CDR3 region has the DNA TGCGCCAGCAGCTCCCTTTCTAGCGGGGGTACAGATACGCAGTATTTT.

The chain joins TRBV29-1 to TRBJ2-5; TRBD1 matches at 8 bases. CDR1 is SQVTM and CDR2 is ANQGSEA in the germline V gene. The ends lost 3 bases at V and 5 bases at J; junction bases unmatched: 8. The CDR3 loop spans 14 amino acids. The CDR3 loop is CSVERDRGTETQYF. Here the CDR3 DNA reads TGCAGCGTTGAGAGAGACAGGGGCACGGAGACCCAGTACTTC. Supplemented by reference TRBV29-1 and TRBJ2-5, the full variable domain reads SAVISQKPSRDICQRGTSLTIQCQVDSQVTMMFWYRQQPGQSLTLIATANQGSEATYESGFVIDKFPISRPNLTFSTLTVSNMSPEDSSIYLCSVERDRGTETQYFGPGTRLLVL.

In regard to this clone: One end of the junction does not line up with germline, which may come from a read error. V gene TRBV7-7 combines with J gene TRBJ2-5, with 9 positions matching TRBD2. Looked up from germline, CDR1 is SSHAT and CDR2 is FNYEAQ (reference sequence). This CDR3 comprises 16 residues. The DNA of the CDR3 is TGTGCTAGCAGCTTAATGAGCGGGGGGCCACAAGAGACCCAGTACTTC. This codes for CASSLMSGGPQETQYF. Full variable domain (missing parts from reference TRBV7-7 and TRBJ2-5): GAGVSQSPRYKVTKRGQDVTLRCDPISSHATLYWYQQALGQGPEFLTYFNYEAQPDKSGLPSDRFSAERPEGSISTLTIQRTEQRDSAMYRCASSLMSGGPQETQYFGPGTRLLVL.

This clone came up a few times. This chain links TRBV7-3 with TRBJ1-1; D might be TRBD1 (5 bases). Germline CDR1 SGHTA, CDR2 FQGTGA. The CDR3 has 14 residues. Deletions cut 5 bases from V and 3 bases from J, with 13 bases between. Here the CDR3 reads CASSPKGLHTEAFF. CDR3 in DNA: TGTGCCAGCAGCCCGAAGGGGCTGCACACTGAAGCTTTCTTT.